Following are 23 T cell receptor beta chains from one sample sequenced in a study of blood T cell repertoires in COVID-19. Profiling relied on immunoSEQ multiplex PCR, and the TCRdb table lists in-frame clones only, not all of them. The sample consists of about 360,000 clones, roughly 86% of them appearing once. Sequenced material: peripheral blood. The receptors come from a human donor in a cohort sampled during active COVID-19.

In its sample, this clone was seen once. The chain combines TRBV2 with TRBJ1-3; 7 nucleotides agree with TRBD1. V was clipped by 8 bases and J by 4 bases; unmatched bases: 8. This CDR3 has 14 residues. Germline CDR1 SNHLY, CDR2 FYNNEI. The CDR3 protein is CASQFGQVGNTIYF. The CDR3 nucleotides read TGTGCCAGCCAGTTCGGACAGGTCGGAAACACCATATATTTT.

This sequence joins TRBV30 and TRBJ2-7; 9 nucleotides match TRBD1. CDR1 is GTSNPN and CDR2 is SVGIG in the germline V gene (reference sequence). The CDR3 length is 15 residues. Trimming at V came to 2 bases and at J to 6 bases, leaving 11 bases not matched to a gene. The CDR3 DNA sequence: TGTGCCTGGAGTCGAAGACCCACAGGGGGCGCCGAGCAGTACTTC. Its translation is CAWSRRPTGGAEQYF.

The chain couples TRBV6-6 to TRBJ2-7; possible D gene TRBD1, 8 bases. The CDR3 runs 14 residues. Per germline, CDR1 MNHNY and CDR2 SVGAGI (reference sequence). V lost 8 bases, J lost 0 bases, and 14 bases lay in between. The CDR3 DNA sequence: TGTGCCAGCGGGGGGGGGACAGGCTCCTACGAGCAGTACTTC. Protein sequence: CASGGGTGSYEQYF.

This clone was counted once. This chain uses TRBV7-9 with TRBJ1-6; the match to TRBD1 covers 8 bases. The J segment lost 6 bases and the V segment lost 4 bases, leaving 2 bases of the junction unmatched. This CDR3 spans 14 amino acids. Germline V lookup: CDR1 SEHNR, CDR2 FQNEAQ (reference sequence). Here the CDR3 DNA reads TGTGCCAGCAGCTGGGACAGGCTTAATTCACCCCTCCACTTT. Its protein product is CASSWDRLNSPLHF.

The V call is TRBV18, the J call TRBJ2-5, with 8 nucleotides matching TRBD2. The CDR3 runs 15 residues. Germline CDR1 reads KGHSH; CDR2 reads LQKENI. V lost 3 bases and J lost 1; bases outside the gene matches: 4. CDR3 DNA sequence: TGTGCCAGCTCACCCGGGAGGGAATCCCAAGAGACCCAGTACTTC. It yields the protein CASSPGRESQETQYF.

This chain joins TRBV5-6 and TRBJ2-5; 10 bases fit TRBD2. Germline V gene lookup returns CDR1 SGHDT and CDR2 YYEEEE. V gave up 4 bases and J gave up 2 bases; unmatched junction bases: 2. This CDR3 comprises 14 residues. This CDR3 is CASSQTSGQETQYF. CDR3 nucleotides: TGTGCCAGCAGCCAGACTAGCGGGCAAGAGACCCAGTACTTC.

This rearrangement joins TRBV7-3 to TRBJ2-1; 8 bases match TRBD1. CDR1 is SGHTA, CDR2 FQGTGA, per germline. After removal of 0 bases from V and 10 bases from J, the junction contained 5 bases not matched to a gene. The CDR3 length is 14 residues. The chain's CDR3 is CASSLTAGGGEQFF. CDR3 bases: TGTGCCAGCAGCTTAACGGCAGGGGGCGGGGAGCAGTTCTTC.

The chain joins TRBV4-2 to TRBJ2-1; 7 nucleotides align to TRBD1. Per germline, CDR1 LGHNA and CDR2 YNFKEQ. The CDR3 has 13 residues. V shed 6 bases and J 8 bases; nucleotides not matched to a gene: 7. CDR3 amino acids: CASRRTGVDEQFF. In nucleotides, the CDR3 is TGTGCCAGCAGACGCACAGGGGTGGATGAGCAGTTCTTC.

The rearrangement links TRBV4-2 to TRBJ1-6; unclear D gene. In germline, CDR1 is LGHNA, CDR2 YNFKEQ. V lost 1 base to trimming and J lost 7 bases, with 5 bases between them. This CDR3 is built from 13 residues. In DNA form, the CDR3 reads TGTGCCAGCAGCCAAGCGGGGAATTCACCCCTCCACTTT. Encoded protein: CASSQAGNSPLHF.

This clone was counted only a few times. This chain connects TRBV6-1 to TRBJ1-3; D unresolved. The V and J ends lost 2 bases and 4 bases respectively, with 15 bases between them. Germline V gene data show CDR1 as MNHNS and CDR2 as SASEGT. This CDR3 region has 16 residues. CDR3 in amino acids: CASSETYGGLGNTIYF. Written as DNA, the CDR3 is TGTGCCAGCAGTGAAACCTATGGAGGGCTGGGAAACACCATATATTTT.

The chain employs TRBV15 and TRBJ1-3; D gene ambiguous. The CDR3 loop spans 16 amino acids. V lost 0 bases and J 0 bases, leaving 9 bases between the germline ends. Per germline, CDR1 LNHNV and CDR2 YYDKDF (reference sequence). CDR3: CATSRDYGFSGNTIYF. Here the CDR3 DNA reads TGTGCCACCAGCAGAGATTACGGTTTCTCTGGAAACACCATATATTTT.

The genes are TRBV2 and TRBJ1-3; 7 nucleotides line up with TRBD1. This CDR3 comprises 19 residues. CDR1 and CDR2 from the germline V gene are SNHLY and FYNNEI. V lost 2 bases to trimming and J lost 3 bases; unmatched junction nucleotides: 16. The chain's CDR3 is CASSEWGTARGESGNTIYF. CDR3 DNA sequence: TGTGCCAGCAGTGAATGGGGGACAGCCAGGGGCGAGAGTGGAAACACCATATATTTT.

This clone was counted once. The chain employs TRBV9 and TRBJ1-1; 7 bases are a match to TRBD1. This CDR3 region has 18 residues. After removal of 3 bases from V and 0 bases from J, the junction contained 14 bases not matched to a gene. Germline assignment: CDR1 SGDLS and CDR2 YYNGEE. Here the CDR3 DNA reads TGTGCCAGCAGCGCTTCCAGGGGGGCAGGGATTATGAACACTGAAGCTTTCTTT. It specifies CASSASRGAGIMNTEAFF.

The chain has TRBV28 and TRBJ1-5; no definite D call. CDR3 length: 12 residues. Germline CDR1 and CDR2: MDHEN and SYDVKM. The ends were cut back, 8 bases at V and 8 bases at J, with 13 bases in the middle. The CDR3: CASEFDGEPQHF. CDR3 DNA: TGTGCCAGCGAATTTGACGGGGAGCCCCAGCATTTT.

This chain joins TRBV9 and TRBJ1-1; D is ambiguous. Germline lookup yields CDR1 SGDLS and CDR2 YYNGEE. The V end was cut by 1 base, the J end by 5 bases, with 15 bases between. This CDR3 comprises 15 residues. Here the CDR3 reads CASSVTGAAGTEAFF. CDR3 DNA sequence: TGTGCCAGCAGCGTAACCGGCGCAGCGGGGACTGAAGCTTTCTTT.

This rearrangement joins TRBV5-6 to TRBJ2-2, with TRBD1 matching 12 bases. V was pared by 5 bases and J by 4 bases, with 9 bases of the junction left unmatched. CDR1 and CDR2 (germline): SGHDT, YYEEEE. The CDR3 loop spans 17 amino acids. The CDR3 reads CASSYGTGGPSTGELFF. CDR3 sequence (DNA): TGTGCCAGCAGTTACGGGACAGGGGGCCCGTCCACCGGGGAGCTGTTTTTT. The variable domain in full, completed from reference TRBV5-6 and TRBJ2-2, reads DAGVTQSPTHLIKTRGQQVTLRCSPKSGHDTVSWYQQALGQGPQFIFQYYEEEERQRGNFPDRFSGHQFPNYSSELNVNALLLGDSALYLCASSYGTGGPSTGELFFGEGSRLTVL.

This sequence joins TRBV30 and TRBJ2-7, with D perhaps TRBD1 (5 bases). The V gene's germline CDR1 is GTSNPN and CDR2 SVGIG (reference sequence). The CDR3 covers 12 residues. Trimming stripped 3 bases from V and 3 bases from J, with 9 bases between. For the CDR3, the DNA is TGTGCCTGGAGCCCCAGGGACTACGAGCAGTACTTC. As protein: CAWSPRDYEQYF.

The chain carries TRBV10-2 and TRBJ1-6; 9 bases line up with TRBD1. Losses at the gene ends were 6 bases for V and 8 bases for J; bases not matched to a gene: 2. Germline lookup yields CDR1 WSHSY and CDR2 SAAADI. This CDR3 is built from 13 residues. DNA for the CDR3: TGCGCCAGCAGGACAGGGGGGGATTCACCCCTCCACTTT. Its translation: CASRTGGDSPLHF.

V gene TRBV18 combines with J gene TRBJ2-7; 7 nucleotides line up with TRBD1. CDR1 is KGHSH, CDR2 LQKENI, per germline. The CDR3 is 15 residues long. Unmatched junction bases numbered 14, after V lost 5 bases and J lost 7 bases. The CDR3 region is CASSLKTGNSEEQYF. The DNA for the CDR3 is TGTGCCAGCTCATTAAAGACAGGGAACAGCGAAGAGCAGTACTTC.

This rearrangement joins TRBV7-2 to TRBJ2-7; 11 bases are a match to TRBD2. Germline lookup yields CDR1 SGHTA and CDR2 FQGNSA. The ends lost 2 bases at V and 0 bases at J; junction bases unmatched: 6. The CDR3 is 17 amino acids. The DNA for the CDR3 is TGTGCCAGCAGCTTAACTAGCGGGGGACGTAGCTCCTACGAGCAGTACTTC. As protein: CASSLTSGGRSSYEQYF.

The V and J genes are TRBV27 and TRBJ1-6; 9 bases are a match to TRBD1. V lost 8 bases and J lost 7; bases outside the gene matches: 12. Germline V gene sequence: CDR1 MNHEY, CDR2 SMNVEV (reference sequence). The CDR3 consists of 16 residues. DNA for the CDR3: TGTGCCAGCGGAATCGGGACAGGGAAAGGGAATTCACCCCTCCACTTT. Protein: CASGIGTGKGNSPLHF.

The J gene is TRBJ1-2, the V gene TRBV2; 7 bases are shared with TRBD1. Germline CDR1 and CDR2: SNHLY and FYNNEI. V was clipped by 5 bases and J by 4 bases; unmatched bases: 13. The length of the CDR3 is 16 residues. The CDR3 nucleotides read TGTGCCAGCAGTCCTGGAACAGGGGCGGGCGGCTATGGCTACACCTTC. As protein: CASSPGTGAGGYGYTF.

J is TRBJ2-3 and V is TRBV14; 8 bases are shared with TRBD2. V lost 4 bases and J lost 1; bases outside the gene matches: 7. The CDR3 runs 16 residues. In germline, CDR1 is SGHDN, CDR2 FVKESK. The CDR3 protein is CASSLLSGGRTDTQYF. The CDR3 DNA follows: TGTGCCAGCAGCCTCCTAAGCGGGGGCCGCACAGATACGCAGTATTTT.